These T cell receptor beta chains were read from a single sample in a study of blood T cell repertoires in COVID-19. Method: immunoSEQ multiplex PCR; TCRdb's copy keeps in-frame clones and lacks some. This sample yields about 160,000 clones, of which roughly nine tenths are seen a single time; over 4% belongs to the top ten. The sequenced sample was PBMCs or T cells enriched from blood (not recorded which). The receptors were sampled from a woman between 40 and 55 years old who had been exposed to COVID-19. The CDR3 runs from the conserved cysteine through the conserved F or W. D genes are given only for firm matches. Rows give clone size only sometimes, using once, few, many, or a class for an expanded clone.

cdr3_length	j_call	clone_size	d_call	v_call	cdr3_aa	cdr3_nt
18	TRBJ1-2	.	TRBD1	TRBV7-8	CASSTTGPVLSANYGYTF	TGTGCCAGCAGCACGACAGGGCCAGTTCTTTCAGCTAACTATGGCTACACCTTC
13	TRBJ1-1	.	TRBD1	TRBV2	CASRGQGGTEAFF	TGTGCCAGCAGGGGACAGGGAGGTACTGAAGCTTTCTTT
22	TRBJ2-1	.	TRBD2	TRBV29-1	CSVVWILGTSGTEGSNLDEQFF	TGCAGCGTTGTATGGATCCTGGGGACTAGCGGGACCGAGGGGTCGAACTTGGATGAGCAGTTCTTC
13	TRBJ1-6	.	.	TRBV10-3	CAIRGELNSPLHF	TGTGCCATCAGGGGCGAGCTGAATTCACCCCTCCACTTT
15	TRBJ1-5	once	.	TRBV28	CASSRNRVRNQPQHF	TGTGCCAGCAGTCGCAACAGGGTACGCAATCAGCCCCAGCATTTT
15	TRBJ1-1	.	.	TRBV21-1	CASSSRDRGHTEAFF	TGTGCCAGCAGCAGCCGGGACAGGGGGCACACTGAAGCTTTCTTT
17	TRBJ2-3	.	TRBD1	TRBV4-1	CASSQGDRVVGTDTQYF	TGCGCCAGCAGCCAAGGGGACAGGGTGGTTGGCACAGATACGCAGTATTTT
15	TRBJ2-1	once	.	TRBV7-9	CASSWTDSAYNEQFF	TGTGCCAGCAGCTGGACGGACAGCGCCTACAATGAGCAGTTCTTC
13	TRBJ1-1	.	.	TRBV5-1	CASSLVGSTEAFF	TGCGCCAGCAGCTTGGTCGGTAGCACTGAAGCTTTCTTT
12	TRBJ1-3	.	.	TRBV12-3/TRBV12-4	CASAQSANTIYF	TGTGCCAGCGCACAGAGTGCAAACACCATATATTTT
15	TRBJ1-2	.	TRBD1	TRBV7-2	CASSQQGARDYGYTF	TGTGCCAGCAGCCAACAGGGGGCGCGGGACTATGGCTACACCTTC
14	TRBJ1-4	.	.	TRBV20-1	CSASFRQGDEKLFF	TGCAGTGCTAGTTTCAGGCAGGGTGATGAAAAACTGTTTTTT
15	TRBJ2-5	few	.	TRBV19	CASSNFRGPQETQYF	TGTGCCAGTAGTAATTTTCGCGGCCCGCAAGAGACCCAGTACTTC
16	TRBJ2-3	.	TRBD2	TRBV5-1	CASSVTSGGAEDTQYF	TGCGCCAGCAGCGTTACTAGCGGGGGGGCCGAAGATACGCAGTATTTT
14	TRBJ1-1	.	.	TRBV12-5	CASGARTANTEAFF	TGTGCTAGTGGTGCAAGGACAGCAAACACTGAAGCTTTCTTT
14	TRBJ2-1	.	.	TRBV7-9	CASSFGTSYNEQFF	TGTGCCAGCAGCTTTGGGACTTCCTACAATGAGCAGTTCTTC
15	TRBJ2-7	.	.	TRBV10-3	CAISDRDSRAYEQYF	TGTGCCATCAGTGACCGAGACAGTAGGGCCTACGAGCAGTACTTC
15	TRBJ1-1	.	TRBD1	TRBV19	CASRFDRGLGTEAFF	TGTGCCAGTAGGTTTGACAGGGGGCTCGGCACTGAAGCTTTCTTT
17	TRBJ2-3	.	TRBD2	TRBV20-1	CSASGTSGVFFTDTQYF	TGCAGTGCTAGTGGGACTAGCGGGGTCTTTTTCACAGATACGCAGTATTTT
16	TRBJ2-3	.	.	TRBV4-2	CASSQGGGSSTDTQYF	TGTGCCAGCAGCCAAGGAGGTGGTAGTAGCACAGATACGCAGTATTTT
15	TRBJ1-2	.	.	TRBV9	CASSVVTGFNYGYTF	TGTGCCAGCAGCGTAGTTACAGGGTTTAACTATGGCTACACCTTC
14	TRBJ2-7	.	.	TRBV5-1	CASSPQVKAYEQYF	TGCGCCAGCAGCCCACAGGTTAAGGCCTACGAGCAGTACTTC
19	TRBJ1-5	.	TRBD1	TRBV5-1	CASSLPGQGAEDLNQPQHF	TGCGCCAGCAGCTTGCCGGGACAGGGGGCCGAGGACCTCAATCAGCCCCAGCATTTT
13	TRBJ2-7	once	.	TRBV5-1	CASSADGGYEQYF	TGCGCCAGCAGCGCCGACGGGGGCTACGAGCAGTACTTC
15	TRBJ1-5	.	TRBD1	TRBV5-1	CASSWGQYSNQPQHF	TGCGCCAGCAGCTGGGGACAGTATAGCAATCAGCCCCAGCATTTT
17	TRBJ1-3	.	.	TRBV28	CASSTHGGPFSGNTIYF	TGTGCCAGCAGCACCCACGGAGGCCCTTTCTCTGGAAACACCATATATTTT
14	TRBJ2-3	.	.	TRBV6-5	CASSRPEATDTQYF	TGTGCCAGCAGTCGACCGGAGGCCACAGATACGCAGTATTTT
15	TRBJ2-5	.	TRBD2	TRBV7-9	CASSWTSGGQETQYF	TGTGCCAGCAGCTGGACTAGCGGGGGCCAAGAGACCCAGTACTTC
15	TRBJ2-7	.	TRBD1	TRBV3-1/TRBV3-2	CASSQKGTGPYEQYF	TGTGCCAGCAGCCAAAAAGGGACAGGACCCTACGAGCAGTACTTC
15	TRBJ1-1	once	.	TRBV10-3	CAISKSDRVNTEAFF	TGTGCCATCAGCAAGTCGGACAGAGTGAACACTGAAGCTTTCTTT
13	TRBJ2-1	once	TRBD2	TRBV6-2/TRBV6-3	CASSYSGRSEQFF	TGTGCCAGCAGTTATAGCGGGAGGAGCGAGCAGTTCTTC
12	TRBJ2-5	.	.	TRBV6-5	CASSSQQETQYF	TGTGCCAGCAGTTCCCAGCAAGAGACCCAGTACTTC
14	TRBJ1-6	.	.	TRBV27	CASSLIWGRQPLHF	TGTGCCAGCAGTTTAATTTGGGGGAGGCAACCCCTCCACTTT
13	TRBJ1-1	.	.	TRBV7-6	CASSLGSGAEAFF	TGTGCCAGCAGCTTAGGCTCAGGGGCGGAAGCTTTCTTT
17	TRBJ2-3	.	TRBD2	TRBV25-1	CASSEPGTTANTDTQYF	TGTGCCAGCAGTGAGCCCGGGACTACCGCTAACACAGATACGCAGTATTTT
14	TRBJ2-7	.	TRBD1	TRBV27	CASRVTGTPYEQYF	TGTGCCAGCAGAGTGACAGGGACCCCCTACGAGCAGTACTTC
19	TRBJ2-6	.	.	TRBV7-2	CASSQGGQSPYSGANVLTF	TGTGCCAGCAGTCAAGGAGGACAGTCACCGTACTCTGGGGCCAACGTCCTGACTTTC
17	TRBJ2-3	.	TRBD2	TRBV2	CASSLGQPPGRADTQYF	TGTGCCAGCAGTCTAGGCCAACCGCCGGGGAGGGCAGATACGCAGTATTTT
14	TRBJ1-1	few	TRBD1	TRBV6-2/TRBV6-3	CASSRNTGGTEAFF	TGTGCCAGCAGCCGTAACACAGGGGGCACTGAAGCTTTCTTT
17	TRBJ1-5	.	TRBD1	TRBV4-1	CASSPLEQGASNQPQHF	TGCGCCAGCAGCCCACTAGAACAGGGGGCTAGCAATCAGCCCCAGCATTTT
12	TRBJ1-1	.	.	TRBV7-2	CASSLQDTEAFF	TGTGCCAGCAGCTTACAGGACACTGAAGCTTTCTTT
15	TRBJ1-2	few	.	TRBV29-1	CSVEGQGGPYGGYTF	TGCAGCGTTGAAGGGCAGGGTGGCCCTTACGGGGGCTACACCTTC
13	TRBJ1-2	.	.	TRBV20-1	CSASNRTNYGYTF	TGCAGTGCTAGTAACAGGACTAACTATGGCTACACCTTC